This is a list of T cell receptor beta chains from one sample in a study of OX40 agonist ivuxolimab in advanced cancers. Produced via immunoSEQ multiplex PCR; TCRdb's table is partial and in-frame only. The data show about 70,000 clones, 70% to 90% seen once. The sample was CD4+ or CD8+ T cells sorted from blood, taken in a trial of the OX40 agonist ivuxolimab. The receptors derive from an adult with an advanced solid tumor such as melanoma, head and neck, liver or kidney cancer. Each CDR3 is given with its conserved first and last residue. The D gene is left open where the match is weak. The size entry is marked missing in some rows and otherwise reads once, few, many or a size class.

V gene	J gene	clone size	D gene	CDR3 protein	CDR3 DNA
TRBV2	TRBJ2-5	-	-	CASSDRIEETQYF	TGTGCCAGCTCCGACAGGATTGAAGAGACCCAGTACTTC
TRBV5-4	TRBJ2-7	-	-	CASSLDHSYEQYF	TGTGCCAGCAGCTTGGACCATTCCTACGAGCAGTACTTC
TRBV2	TRBJ2-1	-	-	CASMEVLGGYNEQFF	TGTGCCAGCATGGAGGTTTTGGGTGGATACAATGAGCAGTTCTTC
TRBV29-1	TRBJ1-1	-	-	CSVGGEGEAFF	TGCAGCGTTGGTGGGGAGGGGGAAGCTTTCTTT
TRBV7-7	TRBJ2-5	-	TRBD2	CASIPGAGGTQYF	TGTGCTAGCATTCCAGGGGCGGGGGGGACCCAGTACTTC
TRBV12-5	TRBJ2-3	-	-	CASGLAQADTQYF	TGTGCTAGTGGTTTGGCCCAAGCAGATACGCAGTATTTT
TRBV5-1	TRBJ2-1	-	-	CASSLSAYNEQFF	TGCGCCAGCAGCTTGTCGGCATACAATGAGCAGTTCTTC
TRBV21-1	TRBJ2-5	-	-	CASSSRRGPREYF	TGTGCCAGCAGTTCGAGGCGAGGCCCCCGCGAGTACTTC
TRBV5-6	TRBJ1-1	few	-	CASSPPMGEAFF	TGTGCCAGCAGCCCCCCTATGGGTGAAGCTTTCTTT
TRBV28	TRBJ1-6	-	-	CASKGSSYNSPLHF	TGTGCCAGCAAGGGGAGCTCCTATAATTCACCCCTCCACTTT
TRBV7-6	TRBJ2-2	-	-	CASSLRSRTNTGELFF	TGTGCCAGCAGCTTAAGGTCACGGACGAACACCGGGGAGCTGTTTTTT
TRBV5-1	TRBJ2-5	-	-	CASRTTPQETQYF	TGCGCCAGCAGAACCACACCCCAAGAGACCCAGTACTTC
TRBV7-7	TRBJ2-3	-	-	CASSLRADTDTQYF	TGTGCTAGCAGCTTACGGGCAGACACAGATACGCAGTATTTT
TRBV6-6	TRBJ2-7	-	-	CASRSGYEQYF	TGTGCCAGCAGGTCGGGTTACGAGCAGTACTTC
TRBV5-4	TRBJ1-1	-	-	CASSVFAMNTEAFF	TGTGCCAGCAGCGTTTTCGCTATGAACACTGAAGCTTTCTTT
TRBV29-1	TRBJ2-7	once	TRBD2	CSVGSGGLAQPEQYF	TGCAGCGTTGGAAGCGGGGGACTAGCCCAACCCGAGCAGTACTTC
TRBV19	TRBJ2-6	-	-	CASSQSGANVLTF	TGTGCCAGTAGTCAGTCTGGGGCCAACGTCCTGACTTTC
TRBV7-2	TRBJ2-3	-	TRBD1	CASSPGQGLTADTQYF	TGTGCCAGCAGCCCAGGACAGGGCCTCACCGCAGATACGCAGTATTTT
TRBV19	TRBJ2-7	-	-	CASSIGTASSYEQYF	TGTGCCAGTAGTATTGGGACGGCGAGCTCCTACGAGCAGTACTTC
TRBV30	TRBJ2-1	-	TRBD2	CAWSVGTSGSYEQFF	TGTGCCTGGAGTGTGGGGACTAGCGGGAGCTATGAGCAGTTCTTC
TRBV9	TRBJ2-3	few	-	CASSVGRQWGPDTQYF	TGTGCCAGCAGCGTAGGTAGACAGTGGGGGCCAGATACGCAGTATTTT
TRBV7-3	TRBJ1-2	-	TRBD1	CASSSHPGQGISYGYTF	TGTGCCAGCAGCTCACATCCGGGACAGGGAATAAGCTATGGCTACACCTTC
TRBV6-1	TRBJ2-1	few	-	CASSDPFDDRYNEQFF	TGTGCCAGCAGTGACCCCTTCGACGACCGTTACAATGAGCAGTTCTTC
TRBV12-1	TRBJ2-5	-	-	CASSANQRSGTQYF	TGTGCCAGCAGCGCGAACCAGCGGTCCGGGACCCAGTACTTC
TRBV6-6	TRBJ2-7	-	-	CASRSTDAYEQYF	TGTGCCAGCAGGTCGACAGACGCCTACGAGCAGTACTTC
TRBV4-1	TRBJ2-1	-	TRBD1	CASSQDPRGPYNEQFF	TGCGCCAGCAGCCAAGATCCCAGGGGGCCCTACAATGAGCAGTTCTTC
TRBV6-5	TRBJ2-5	-	TRBD2	CASRLLARETQYF	TGTGCCAGCCGTCTACTAGCGCGGGAGACCCAGTACTTC
TRBV19	TRBJ1-5	-	-	CASSIGFLTRGQPQHF	TGTGCCAGTAGTATTGGTTTCCTCACGCGGGGTCAGCCCCAGCATTTT
TRBV25-1	TRBJ2-7	-	-	CASSPQGSYEQYF	TGTGCCAGCAGTCCACAGGGAAGCTACGAGCAGTACTTC
TRBV18	TRBJ2-5	-	-	CASSPPSSTGRETQYF	TGTGCCAGCTCACCACCCAGTTCGACAGGGAGGGAGACCCAGTACTTC
TRBV2	TRBJ1-5	-	-	CASSESYRVDQPQHF	TGTGCCAGCAGTGAATCGTACAGGGTCGATCAGCCCCAGCATTTT
TRBV10-3	TRBJ2-7	-	-	CAISWTSQRTYEQYF	TGTGCCATCAGTTGGACCAGCCAAAGAACCTACGAGCAGTACTTC
TRBV19	TRBJ2-3	-	TRBD2	CASSIVGRGSLPDTQYF	TGTGCCAGTAGTATAGTGGGGAGGGGAAGCTTGCCAGATACGCAGTATTTT
TRBV10-1	TRBJ2-7	-	-	CASIPGLRNYEQYF	TGCGCCAGCATCCCGGGACTCAGAAATTACGAGCAGTACTTC
TRBV6-5	TRBJ1-2	few	TRBD1	CASTRDSFYGYTF	TGTGCCAGCACCCGGGACAGTTTTTATGGCTACACCTTC